This TCR beta chain was profiled in a study of CD8 T cells in ankylosing spondylitis (dated by TCRdb to about 2017). Background for the entire study: T cell receptor beta repertoires were profiled in healthy donors and ankylosing spondylitis patients so that disease-linked TCR variants could be found. Peripheral blood was sampled, and synovial fluid was also collected from ankylosing spondylitis patients. The whole study cohort included under 140 healthy donors and 20 to 30 ankylosing spondylitis patients.

Sequences LGHDT (CDR1) and YNNKEL (CDR2) are obtained from the germline V gene (reference sequence). Trimmed from V: 0 bases; trimmed from J: 4 bases; junction bases lacking a gene match: 6. The CDR3 numbers 15 residues from cysteine through phenylalanine. The kept DNA is CDR3 alone, 45 bases in frame from the first base. Study-wide findings and limitations: Some motif variants had previously been reported in the synovial fluid and blood of reactive arthritis patients, which suggests shared mechanisms of disease initiation. According to the report, matched synovial fluid samples from ankylosing spondylitis patients were significantly enriched for the disease-linked clones. Blood from ankylosing spondylitis patients appeared to be characterized by a TCR beta motif composed of under 10 highly homologous amino acid variants. A CD8+ phenotype was shown by the disease-linked clones, which were found at relatively low frequencies in peripheral blood.

This clonotype was seen ten or more times. The specificity of this receptor is unknown. The sample holds no much larger clone one base away, and base qualities are not on file. Instrument on record: Illumina HiSeq 2500. Quantitative 5'-RACE with molecular barcodes was the method used to prepare the TCR beta libraries. On the authors' methods: A new computational method, built on a probabilistic model of VDJ rearrangement, was used to identify disease-linked TCR variants. The raw public data were reprocessed by TCRdb itself: fastp quality trimming at Q25, MiXCR clonotype calling, in-frame beta chains only. Records with the same CDR3 protein are collapsed into one entry carrying the most frequent genes and DNA. The V and J calls and clone size come from TCRdb's table, not from the authors' own analysis. The sample yields roughly 180,000 distinct CDR3 sequences; under 14% were counted once. The top ten clones comprise roughly 29% of the sample.

The TCR was taken from a male donor with ankylosing spondylitis or in good health (not recorded which). Sequencing input: blood, either unsorted or a sorted T cell fraction (not recorded which). This sequence uses TRBV3-1 and TRBJ2-7; 7 middle bases align to TRBD1. The CDR3 protein: CASSQDIGTAYEQYF. In nucleotide form, the sequence is TGTGCCAGCAGCCAAGATATAGGGACAGCTTACGAGCAGTACTTC.